These 3 T cell receptor beta chains originate from one sample sequenced in a study of blood T cell repertoires in COVID-19. Measured with immunoSEQ multiplex PCR; TCRdb has only the in-frame clones, and not every one. The sample lists approximately 240,000 clones, less than 85% occurring once. Sequenced: peripheral blood. These receptors were obtained from a woman of 80 years or more with active or convalescent COVID-19.

The CDR3 DNA is TGCGCCAGCAGCCCCCGGACAGGGCTTATGAGCAATCAGCCCCAGCATTTT. Its translation: CASSPRTGLMSNQPQHF. The chain carries TRBV4-1 and TRBJ1-5; TRBD1 matches at 8 bases. This CDR3 has 17 residues. The junction had 9 bases not matched to a gene; V was cut back by 4 bases and J by 1 base. Germline V gene data show CDR1 as MGHRA and CDR2 as YSYEKL.

J is TRBJ1-1 and V is TRBV24-1, with TRBD1 matching 12 bases. The CDR3 is 13 amino acids. Germline V gene sequence: CDR1 KGHDR, CDR2 SFDVKD. Trimming took 7 bases from V and 6 from J; bases not matched to a gene: 2. The CDR3 here is CATRGQGASEAFF. The CDR3 bases are TGTGCCACCAGGGGACAGGGGGCATCTGAAGCTTTCTTT.

The gene calls are TRBV7-8 and TRBJ1-2; 7 bases map to TRBD1. Per germline, CDR1 SGHVS and CDR2 FQNEAQ. V gave up 5 bases and J gave up 4 bases; unmatched junction bases: 4. This CDR3 has 13 residues. The CDR3 sequence: CASSPGTVYGYTF. The CDR3, as DNA: TGTGCCAGCAGCCCTGGGACAGTCTATGGCTACACCTTC.